The sequence of this T cell receptor beta chain was determined in a study of CD8 T cells in Susac syndrome. Trimming left V 6 bases short and J 5 bases short, with 10 bases between. The length of the CDR3 is 12 residues. CDR1 and CDR2 from the germline V gene are SQVTM and ANQGSEA. With respect to this clonotype: Its antigen is not known.

CD8+ and CD4+ T cells from blood underwent TCR beta sequencing. The RNA input was about 0.5 to 1 ug, and it was reverse transcribed with random hexamers. TCR beta CDR3 was amplified by immunoSEQ multiplex PCR. This amplification extended across 54 Vbeta and 13 Jbeta segments. TCRdb re-called the immunoSEQ multiplex PCR reads through MiXCR, storing one row per CDR3 protein. The data hold 140,000 to 150,000 distinct CDR3 sequences, with roughly 96% observed a single time. Regarding the study as a whole: TCR sequencing and HLA analysis covered a relatively small number of individuals.

This receptor was taken from a human donor with multiple sclerosis. The sample was CD4+ T cells from PBMCs. The V and J genes are TRBV29-1 and TRBJ2-2; D may be TRBD1 or TRBD2 (5 bases each). The CDR3 coding sequence is TGCAGCGTGAGGGGAGAGACCGGGGAGCTGTTTTTT. This encodes CSVRGETGELFF.